This T cell receptor beta chain stems from a study of shared clonotypes between healthy human individuals. The CDR3 consists of 11 residues. V was pared by 4 bases and J by 4 bases, with 5 bases between. Germline V gene lookup returns CDR1 SGHTA and CDR2 FQGNSA. Produced via immunoSEQ multiplex PCR; TCRdb's table is partial and in-frame only. The table records roughly 1,100,000 clones, around 76% of them present only once. Details on this clone: This CDR3 is also generated by other DNA sequences in the sample.

The source of this sequence is a man between 18 and 35 years old in good health. Sequencing used memory CD4+ T cells sorted from blood. Subset of the sample: CD45RA-negative fraction. The chain couples TRBV7-2 to TRBJ2-7; D is unresolved. The CDR3 bases are TGTGCCAGCAGCTCGCTATACGAGCAGTACTTC. Protein sequence: CASSSLYEQYF.